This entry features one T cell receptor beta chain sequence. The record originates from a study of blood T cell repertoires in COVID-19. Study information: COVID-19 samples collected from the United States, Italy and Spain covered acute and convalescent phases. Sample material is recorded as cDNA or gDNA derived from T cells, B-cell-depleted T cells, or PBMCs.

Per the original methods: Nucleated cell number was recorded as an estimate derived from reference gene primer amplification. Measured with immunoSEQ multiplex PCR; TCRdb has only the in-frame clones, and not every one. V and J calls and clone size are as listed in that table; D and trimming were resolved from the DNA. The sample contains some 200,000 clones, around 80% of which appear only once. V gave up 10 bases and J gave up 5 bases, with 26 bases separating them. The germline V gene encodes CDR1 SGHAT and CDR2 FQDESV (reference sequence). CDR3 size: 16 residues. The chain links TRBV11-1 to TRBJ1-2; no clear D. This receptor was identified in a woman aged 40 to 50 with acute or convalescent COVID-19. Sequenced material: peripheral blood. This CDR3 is CATTPEDESISYGYTF. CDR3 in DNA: TGTGCCACCACACCAGAGGATGAGTCAATAAGTTATGGCTACACCTTC.